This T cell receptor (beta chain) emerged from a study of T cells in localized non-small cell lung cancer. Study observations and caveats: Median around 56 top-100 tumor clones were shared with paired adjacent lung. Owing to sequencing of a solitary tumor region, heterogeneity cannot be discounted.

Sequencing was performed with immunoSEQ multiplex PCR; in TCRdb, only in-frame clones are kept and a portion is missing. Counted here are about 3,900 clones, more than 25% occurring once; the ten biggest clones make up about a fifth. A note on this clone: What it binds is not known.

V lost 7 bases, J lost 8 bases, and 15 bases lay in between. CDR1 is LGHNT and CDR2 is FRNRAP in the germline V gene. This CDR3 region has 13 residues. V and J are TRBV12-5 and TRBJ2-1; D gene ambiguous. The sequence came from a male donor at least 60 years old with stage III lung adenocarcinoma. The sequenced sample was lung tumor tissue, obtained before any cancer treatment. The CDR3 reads CASALPPGYEQFF. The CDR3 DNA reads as TGTGCTAGTGCCCTGCCCCCGGGCTATGAGCAGTTCTTC. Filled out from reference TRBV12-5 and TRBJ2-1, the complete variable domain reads DARVTQTPRHKVTEMGQEVTMRCQPILGHNTVFWYRQTMMQGLELLAYFRNRAPLDDSGMPKDRFSAEMPDATLATLKIQPSEPRDSAVYFCASALPPGYEQFFGPGTRLTVL.